A single sample gave rise to the 14 T cell receptor beta chains below, sequenced in a study of control samples from healthy donors and cancer patients. Method: immunoSEQ multiplex PCR; TCRdb's copy keeps in-frame clones and lacks some. The data contain tens of thousands of clones, over 85% of them seen just once; the ten biggest clones take up nearly 2.5%. Sample: blood. These receptors were collected from a man younger than 40 in good health.

The chain is built from TRBV5-4 and TRBJ1-2; perhaps TRBD1 as D (5 bases). Trimming took 0 bases from V and 7 from J, leaving 16 bases between them. The germline gives CDR1 SGHNT, CDR2 YYREEE (reference sequence). This CDR3 spans 15 amino acids. DNA of the CDR3: TGTGCCAGCAGCTTGGTTGGGCCTGCAGGGAGTGGCTACACCTTC. Protein: CASSLVGPAGSGYTF.

The rearrangement uses TRBV5-1 and TRBJ1-1; D call uncertain. V gave up 1 base and J gave up 1 base, with 8 bases separating them. Per germline, CDR1 SGHRS and CDR2 YFSETQ. The CDR3 has 14 amino acids. The CDR3 sequence: CASSLNRPNTEAFF. The DNA for the CDR3 is TGCGCCAGCAGCTTGAATAGGCCGAACACTGAAGCTTTCTTT.

In regard to this clone: The junction shows a germline mismatch at one end, possibly a read error. The chain carries TRBV6-1 and TRBJ2-7, with a weak D call TRBD2 (6 bases). Germline V gene data show CDR1 as MNHNS and CDR2 as SASEGT. The CDR3 spans 15 residues. CDR3 coding DNA: TGTGCCAGCAGGGAAGCGGGTGGGAGCTCCTACGAGCAGTACTTC. As protein: CASREAGGSSYEQYF.

The gene calls are TRBV6-2 or TRBV6-3 and TRBJ2-5; D gene unclear. V gave up 5 bases and J gave up 3 bases, with 7 bases separating them. Germline V gene lookup returns CDR1 MNHEY and CDR2 SVGEGT. The CDR3 covers 12 residues. DNA of the CDR3: TGTGCCAGCAGTCCCGCCGAAGAGACCCAGTACTTC. Protein: CASSPAEETQYF.

This chain uses TRBV4-1 with TRBJ2-1, with 8 bases identical to TRBD2. The CDR3 has 15 residues. Unmatched junction bases numbered 0, after V lost 1 base and J lost 1 base. Per germline, CDR1 MGHRA and CDR2 YSYEKL. The CDR3 DNA follows: TGCGCCAGCAGCCAAGTAGCGGGATCCTACAATGAGCAGTTCTTC. This translates into CASSQVAGSYNEQFF.

This chain uses TRBV20-1 with TRBJ1-1; D is undetermined. Looked up from germline, CDR1 is DFQATT and CDR2 is SNEGSKA (reference sequence). The CDR3 extends over 11 amino acids. V lost 1 base and J 4 bases, leaving 4 bases between the germline ends. CDR3 sequence (DNA): TGCAGTGCTAGAGGGGGCACTGAAGCTTTCTTT. It specifies CSARGGTEAFF.

The rearrangement links TRBV7-9 to TRBJ1-1, with a tentative D call TRBD1 (6 bases). Trimming cost V 5 bases and J 1 base, with 11 bases left between them. The CDR3 consists of 14 residues. Germline values: CDR1 SEHNR, CDR2 FQNEAQ (reference sequence). The DNA for the CDR3 is TGTGCCAGCAGCCCGCGGACAGCGAACACTGAAGCTTTCTTT. This translates into CASSPRTANTEAFF. Full variable domain (remainder filled in from reference TRBV7-9 and TRBJ1-1): DTGVSQNPRHKITKRGQNVTFRCDPISEHNRLYWYRQTLGQGPEFLTYFQNEAQLEKSRLLSDRFSAERPKGSFSTLEIQRTEQGDSAMYLCASSPRTANTEAFFGQGTRLTVV.

V and J are TRBV9 and TRBJ2-7, with D perhaps TRBD1 (5 bases). Germline CDR1 and CDR2: SGDLS and YYNGEE. The CDR3 is 15 residues long. The V and J ends lost 0 bases and 1 base respectively, with 11 bases between them. CDR3 bases: TGTGCCAGCAGCGTAGCAGGGTCCCTATCCTACGAGCAGTACTTC. It codes for CASSVAGSLSYEQYF.

The rearrangement links TRBV9 to TRBJ2-2, with 8 bases fitting TRBD2. In germline, CDR1 is SGDLS, CDR2 YYNGEE. Germline trimming cut 3 bases from V and 4 bases from J; bases unmatched to any gene: 5. This CDR3 spans 15 amino acids. CDR3 coding DNA: TGTGCCAGCAGCGGAGGGGCGGGAGGCACCGGGGAGCTGTTTTTT. It specifies CASSGGAGGTGELFF. Using reference TRBV9 and TRBJ2-2 for the parts outside the CDR3, the full variable domain is DSGVTQTPKHLITATGQRVTLRCSPRSGDLSVYWYQQSLDQGLQFLIQYYNGEERAKGNILERFSAQQFPDLHSELNLSSLELGDSALYFCASSGGAGGTGELFFGEGSRLTVL.

J is TRBJ2-1 and V is TRBV7-2; D uncertain. The CDR3 spans 12 residues. The germline V gene has CDR1 SGHTA and CDR2 FQGNSA. V shed 0 bases and J shed 6 bases, with 3 bases lying between them. CDR3 coding DNA: TGTGCCAGCAGCTTAGCGCCCAATGAGCAGTTCTTC. Protein product: CASSLAPNEQFF.

The rearrangement uses TRBV4-1 and TRBJ2-5; no firm D call. Germline V gene sequence: CDR1 MGHRA, CDR2 YSYEKL. Between the trimmed V and J ends, which lost 2 bases and 3 bases, there was a span of 10 bases. The CDR3 contains 14 residues. CDR3 residues: CASSQYGVEETQYF. The CDR3 DNA sequence: TGCGCCAGCAGCCAATATGGAGTGGAAGAGACCCAGTACTTC.

The V call is TRBV9, the J call TRBJ2-1, with a weak D call TRBD2 (6 bases). Germline assignment: CDR1 SGDLS and CDR2 YYNGEE. The CDR3 totals 15 residues. Trimming shortened V by 0 bases and J by 6 bases, and 13 bases separated the two germline ends. The CDR3 reads CASSVGTGAGNEQFF. The DNA of the CDR3 is TGTGCCAGCAGCGTAGGTACGGGAGCGGGCAATGAGCAGTTCTTC. The full variable domain, with the rest looked up from reference TRBV9 and TRBJ2-1, is DSGVTQTPKHLITATGQRVTLRCSPRSGDLSVYWYQQSLDQGLQFLIQYYNGEERAKGNILERFSAQQFPDLHSELNLSSLELGDSALYFCASSVGTGAGNEQFFGPGTRLTVL.

The V and J genes are TRBV29-1 and TRBJ1-4; no firm D call. The CDR3 totals 13 residues. V shed 4 bases and J shed 4 bases, with 10 bases lying between them. The germline V gene has CDR1 SQVTM and CDR2 ANQGSEA. In DNA, the CDR3 is TGCAGCGTTGGTCTCGGGATTAATGAAAAACTGTTTTTT. This codes for CSVGLGINEKLFF.

The rearrangement uses TRBV28 and TRBJ2-3; 8 bases align to TRBD2. V shed 2 bases and J 5 bases; nucleotides not matched to a gene: 3. There are 14 residues in the CDR3. CDR1 and CDR2 (germline): MDHEN, SYDVKM. CDR3 nucleotide sequence: TGTGCCAGCAGTTTAGTGCTAGCGGGAGATACGCAGTATTTT. Its translation: CASSLVLAGDTQYF.